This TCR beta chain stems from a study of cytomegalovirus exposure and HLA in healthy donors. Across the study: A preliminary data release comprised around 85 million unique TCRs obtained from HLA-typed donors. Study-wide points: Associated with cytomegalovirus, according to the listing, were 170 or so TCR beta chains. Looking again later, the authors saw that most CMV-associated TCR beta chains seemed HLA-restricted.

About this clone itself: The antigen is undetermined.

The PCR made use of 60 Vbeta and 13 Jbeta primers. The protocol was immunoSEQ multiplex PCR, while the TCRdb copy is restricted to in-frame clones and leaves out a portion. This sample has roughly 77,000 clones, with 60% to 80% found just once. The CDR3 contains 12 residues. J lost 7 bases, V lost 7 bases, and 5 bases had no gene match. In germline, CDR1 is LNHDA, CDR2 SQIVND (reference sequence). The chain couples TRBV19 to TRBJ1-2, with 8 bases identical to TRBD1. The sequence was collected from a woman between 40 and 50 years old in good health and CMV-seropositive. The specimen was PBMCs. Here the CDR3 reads CASTQGVRGYTF. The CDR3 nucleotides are TGTGCCAGTACACAGGGGGTGCGTGGCTACACCTTC. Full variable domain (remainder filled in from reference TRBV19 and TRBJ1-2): DGGITQSPKYLFRKEGQNVTLSCEQNLNHDAMYWYRQDPGQGLRLIYYSQIVNDFQKGDIAEGYSVSREKKESFPLTVTSAQKNPTAFYLCASTQGVRGYTFGSGTRLTVV.